Listed here are 25 T cell receptor beta chains from one sample, sequenced in a study of shared T cell receptors in the human thymus. TCRdb's table, derived via immunoSEQ multiplex PCR, lists solely in-frame clones and lacks some. The profile shows some 400,000 clones, approximately 95% of them singletons. Sequencing was performed on thymocytes. These receptors were obtained from a human donor.

This clone was observed a single time. The chain employs TRBV27 and TRBJ2-1; 14 positions match TRBD2. The CDR3 spans 22 residues. V lost 8 bases and J lost 4; bases outside the gene matches: 25. Per germline, CDR1 MNHEY and CDR2 SMNVEV (reference sequence). The CDR3 sequence: CASGGQGVITTSGRAGYNEQFF. The CDR3 nucleotides read TGTGCCAGCGGGGGACAGGGGGTAATAACGACTAGCGGGAGGGCGGGGTACAATGAGCAGTTCTTC.

The rearrangement joins TRBV10-3 to TRBJ2-1; no clear D gene. V lost 4 bases, J lost 0 bases, and 7 bases lay in between. This CDR3 comprises 14 residues. Looked up from germline, CDR1 is ENHRY and CDR2 is SYGVKD. The CDR3 region is CAISGRSSYNEQFF. Written as DNA, the CDR3 is TGTGCCATCAGTGGTCGGAGCTCCTACAATGAGCAGTTCTTC.

The chain carries TRBV5-8 and TRBJ2-7, with a tentative D call TRBD2 (5 bases). Germline lookup yields CDR1 SGHTS and CDR2 YDEGEE. The CDR3 runs to 14 residues. The V end lost 4 bases, the J end lost 4 bases, and 15 bases lay between the germline ends. CDR3: CASSLNWRVYEQYF. As DNA, the CDR3 is TGTGCCAGCAGCCTGAATTGGCGGGTTTACGAGCAGTACTTC.

The chain uses TRBV29-1 and TRBJ2-5; D might be TRBD1 (6 bases). V lost 4 bases to trimming and J lost 2 bases, with 11 bases between them. From germline, CDR1 is SQVTM and CDR2 ANQGSEA. The CDR3 consists of 13 residues. Here the CDR3 DNA reads TGCAGCGTTGGACAGACAGGACAAGAGACCCAGTACTTC. Amino acid sequence: CSVGQTGQETQYF.

This clone was picked up one time. The CDR3 protein is CASSPLPGLAGDSGEQYF. For the CDR3, the DNA is TGTGCCAGTAGTCCCCTCCCGGGACTAGCGGGAGATAGTGGCGAGCAGTACTTC. The chain joins TRBV19 to TRBJ2-7; 14 positions match TRBD2. This CDR3 region has 18 residues. CDR1 and CDR2 (germline): LNHDA, SQIVND (reference sequence). V gave up 5 bases and J gave up 6 bases; unmatched junction bases: 15.

DNA of the CDR3: TGTGCCAGCAGCTGTACACAGGGCCACTACGAGCAGTACTTC. This gives the protein CASSCTQGHYEQYF. The chain carries TRBV7-8 and TRBJ2-7, with a tentative D call TRBD1 (6 bases). Germline V gene data show CDR1 as SGHVS and CDR2 as FQNEAQ. This CDR3 is 14 amino acids long. V was shortened by 4 bases and J by 3 bases, with 13 bases between the two germline ends.

The CDR3: CASSFQRDNNEQFF. The CDR3 DNA reads TGTGCCAGCAGTTTCCAGCGGGACAACAATGAGCAGTTCTTC. The chain couples TRBV28 to TRBJ2-1; D may be TRBD2 (7 bases). Between the trimmed V and J ends, which lost 3 bases and 5 bases, there was a span of 11 bases. The germline V gene encodes CDR1 MDHEN and CDR2 SYDVKM. The CDR3 covers 14 residues.

Of note for this clone: Its ends do not fully match the called genes, so a read error is possible. The identical CDR3 is also encoded by other nucleotide sequences in the sample. The rearrangement links TRBV2 to TRBJ1-5; possible D gene TRBD1, 5 bases. The CDR3 contains 15 residues. From germline, CDR1 is SNHLY and CDR2 FYNNEI. This chain's CDR3 is CASSHLEGRNQPQHF. The CDR3, as DNA: TGTGCCAGCAGCCACCTCGAGGGGCGCAATCAGCCCCAACATTTT.

This chain uses TRBV6-5 with TRBJ2-3; 7 bases agree with TRBD1. The CDR3 extends over 15 amino acids. CDR1 and CDR2 (germline): MNHEY, SVGAGI. Trimming removed 10 bases from V and 2 bases from J; junction bases left unmatched: 12. The CDR3, as DNA: TGTGCCATCAGACGTGGACAGGAGATCACAGATACGCAGTATTTT. As protein: CAIRRGQEITDTQYF.

V usage is TRBV21-1 and J usage is TRBJ2-1; the table names TRBD1, a call not compared with the DNA. TRBV21-1 is annotated as a pseudogene. The CDR3 is 21 residues long. The CDR3 loop is CASSTPDRGKPRSCSYNEQFF. The CDR3 bases are TGTGCCAGCAGCACCCCTGACAGGGGTAAACCCCGGTCCTGCTCCTACAATGAGCAGTTCTTC.

The CDR3: CASSFREGGNQPQHF. As DNA, the CDR3 is TGTGCCAGCAGTTTTCGGGAAGGTGGCAATCAGCCCCAGCATTTT. The chain joins TRBV28 to TRBJ1-5; D unclear. In germline, CDR1 is MDHEN, CDR2 SYDVKM. V lost 3 bases, J lost 2 bases, and 11 bases lay in between. CDR3 length: 15 residues.

The V and J genes are TRBV28 and TRBJ2-7; D is possibly TRBD2 (5 bases). The CDR3 has 13 residues. Looked up from germline, CDR1 is MDHEN and CDR2 is SYDVKM. V lost 8 bases, J lost 1 base, and 12 bases lay in between. As DNA, the CDR3 is TGTGCCAGCGCTGCCGGGGAATCCTACGAGCAGTACTTC. This sequence encodes CASAAGESYEQYF. Full variable domain (remainder filled in from reference TRBV28 and TRBJ2-7): DVKVTQSSRYLVKRTGEKVFLECVQDMDHENMFWYRQDPGLGLRLIYFSYDVKMKEKGDIPEGYSVSREKKERFSLILESASTNQTSMYLCASAAGESYEQYFGPGTRLTVT.

The chain has TRBV6-5 and TRBJ2-1; D is uncertain. Trimming stripped 6 bases from V and 7 bases from J, with 13 bases between. The CDR3 has 13 amino acids. Germline CDR1 reads MNHEY; CDR2 reads SVGAGI. The CDR3 loop is CASRPHGRNEQFF. The DNA for the CDR3 is TGTGCCAGCAGACCACACGGACGGAATGAGCAGTTCTTC.

This chain joins TRBV27 and TRBJ1-5, with 10 bases matching TRBD1. With 6 bases clipped from V and 2 bases from J, the junction kept 7 bases outside the gene matches. Looked up from germline, CDR1 is MNHEY and CDR2 is SMNVEV (reference sequence). The CDR3 is made up of 16 amino acids. CDR3 amino acids: CASRDRGESGNQPQHF. CDR3 DNA: TGTGCCAGCAGGGACAGGGGGGAGTCAGGCAATCAGCCCCAGCATTTT.

The chain has TRBV19 and TRBJ1-1; D is uncertain. This CDR3 is 14 amino acids long. V lost 3 bases, J lost 7 bases, and 15 bases lay in between. In germline, CDR1 is LNHDA, CDR2 SQIVND (reference sequence). The CDR3 reads CASSIQPKQREAFF. CDR3 nucleotides: TGTGCCAGTAGTATCCAGCCAAAACAGCGTGAAGCTTTCTTT.

CDR3 amino acids: CASSEYTSYEQYF. The CDR3 nucleotides are TGTGCCAGCAGTGAGTACACTTCCTACGAGCAGTACTTC. The gene calls are TRBV6-1 and TRBJ2-7, with unresolved D. The CDR3 extends over 13 amino acids. The germline V and J ends were trimmed by 3 bases and 1 base, with 7 bases remaining between them. CDR1 and CDR2 from the germline V gene are MNHNS and SASEGT.

This rearrangement joins TRBV6-1 to TRBJ1-2; D not resolved. Looked up from germline, CDR1 is MNHNS and CDR2 is SASEGT. The CDR3 length is 12 residues. V lost 4 bases and J 7 bases, leaving 10 bases between the germline ends. DNA of the CDR3: TGTGCCAGCAGTGTACTAGAGGGTGGCTACACCTTC. The encoded protein is CASSVLEGGYTF.

The V gene is TRBV27, the J gene TRBJ1-2; no definite D call. Trimming took off 2 bases at V and 6 bases at J, with 16 bases between the two ends. In germline, CDR1 is MNHEY, CDR2 SMNVEV (reference sequence). CDR3 length: 15 amino acids. The CDR3 DNA follows: TGTGCCAGCAGTTTACTTCCGCGAGGTTACCATGGCTACACCTTC. Its protein is CASSLLPRGYHGYTF.

This sequence joins TRBV9 and TRBJ2-1, with no clear D. The CDR3 contains 15 residues. Trimming pared 4 bases from V and 7 bases from J, leaving 18 bases between. Germline loops: CDR1 SGDLS, CDR2 YYNGEE. For the CDR3, the DNA is TGTGCCAGCAGCACACCCGCGGTCCACCGGAATGAGCAGTTCTTC. Translation: CASSTPAVHRNEQFF.

The chain joins TRBV27 to TRBJ2-2; possible D gene TRBD1, 5 bases. The CDR3 contains 18 residues. Germline-derived CDR1 and CDR2 are MNHEY and SMNVEV (reference sequence). The germline V and J ends were trimmed by 5 bases and 5 bases, with 24 bases remaining between them. CDR3 nucleotides: TGTGCCAGCAGTCCAACCCCGCGGACAACAAGAAGGACCGGGGAGCTGTTTTTT. It yields the protein CASSPTPRTTRRTGELFF.

The V and J genes are TRBV18 and TRBJ2-7; 15 bases are a match to TRBD2. The CDR3 is 18 amino acids. Trimming took 3 bases from V and 2 from J; bases not matched to a gene: 8. From germline, CDR1 is KGHSH and CDR2 LQKENI. The CDR3 loop reads CASSPAGTSGRSAYEQYF. CDR3 bases: TGTGCCAGCTCACCGGCAGGGACTAGCGGGAGGAGCGCCTACGAGCAGTACTTC.

The chain has TRBV7-9 and TRBJ2-3, with D tentatively TRBD1 or TRBD2 (6 bases each). This CDR3 is built from 14 residues. Germline CDR1 is SEHNR and CDR2 is FQNEAQ (reference sequence). Trimming removed 3 bases from V and 5 bases from J, with 12 bases in between. The CDR3 loop reads CASSFEGGEDTQYF. DNA of the CDR3: TGTGCCAGCAGCTTCGAGGGGGGCGAAGATACGCAGTATTTT.

This chain joins TRBV5-5 and TRBJ1-1; the D gene is possibly TRBD1 (6 bases). V was cut by 4 bases and J by 2 bases, with 12 bases left in between. Germline CDR1 reads SGHKS; CDR2 reads YYEKEE (reference sequence). This CDR3 spans 14 amino acids. The CDR3 bases are TGTGCCAGCAGCCCAAGACAGGTTAACACTGAAGCTTTCTTT. It translates to CASSPRQVNTEAFF.

The chain recombines TRBV7-2 with TRBJ2-7, with D maybe TRBD2 (6 bases). Germline V lookup: CDR1 SGHTA, CDR2 FQGNSA. The CDR3 runs to 16 residues. V gave up 2 bases and J gave up 0 bases, with 14 bases separating them. CDR3: CASSLRGVGSSYEQYF. Written as DNA, the CDR3 is TGTGCCAGCAGCTTAAGAGGCGTCGGGAGCTCCTACGAGCAGTACTTC.

This chain links TRBV4-3 with TRBJ2-7, with 9 bases that match TRBD1. The CDR3 loop spans 15 amino acids. V was pared by 5 bases and J by 4 bases, with 9 bases of the junction left unmatched. Per the germline V gene, CDR1 is LGHNA and CDR2 is YSLEER. For the CDR3, the DNA is TGCGCCAGCAGCGCCTCCGGGACAGGGATGTACGAGCAGTACTTC. Residues: CASSASGTGMYEQYF.